Included here is one TCR beta chain sequence, with context. The sample comes from a study of shared clonotypes between healthy human individuals. CDR3 length: 14 amino acids. Losses at the gene ends were 5 bases for V and 7 bases for J; bases not matched to a gene: 8. Per the germline V gene, CDR1 is WSHSY and CDR2 is SAAADI. Sequenced by immunoSEQ multiplex PCR; TCRdb stores in-frame clones only, minus some. The sample records a few million clones, 90% to 95% being singletons. This chain links TRBV10-2 with TRBJ2-1; TRBD2 agrees at 7 bases. The TCR sequence derives from a man aged 18-30 years in good health. Sequencing used naive CD4+ T cells sorted from blood. The sample's subset: CD45RA+ positively selected. CDR3 sequence (DNA): TGCGCCAGCAGTCGGCGGGAGATCATGAATGAGCAGTTCTTC. This codes for CASSRREIMNEQFF.